The source of this TCR beta chain is a study of T-cell reconstitution after alpha-beta-depleted transplantation in children. On this clonotype: What it binds is not known.

The V gene lost 7 bases and the J gene lost 3 bases, with 14 bases spanning the gap. This CDR3 comprises 15 residues. Per the germline V gene, CDR1 is SGHRS and CDR2 is YFSETQ. Unique molecular identifiers were used to barcode this TCRbeta library. Using its own MiXCR run on the PCR reads, TCRdb lists one record per CDR3 protein. This table has 500,000 to 600,000 distinct CDR3 sequences, 27% appearing once. Overall study results and limits: It was newly produced T cells that mostly accounted for T-cell counts and diversity one year after transplant. Elevated TCRbeta diversity at day 60 was traced, in some patients, to surviving recipient T cells and thymic progenitors. At around two months after transplant, the alpha-beta T cells were reportedly derived from several hundred expanded clones that came from non-depleted graft cells.

This sample comprised PBMCs, obtained before TCRalphabeta/CD19-depleted stem cell transplant. The chain employs TRBV5-1 and TRBJ1-6; D not certain. The TCR was taken from a boy younger than two with Wiskott-Aldrich syndrome, due to receive a stem cell transplant. CDR3 coding DNA: TGCGCCAGCGCAACGGGGTATTTCTATAATTCACCCCTCCACTTT. It encodes CASATGYFYNSPLHF. The variable domain in full, completed from reference TRBV5-1 and TRBJ1-6, reads KAGVTQTPRYLIKTRGQQVTLSCSPISGHRSVSWYQQTPGQGLQFLFEYFSETQRNKGNFPGRFSGRQFSNSRSEMNVSTLELGDSALYLCASATGYFYNSPLHFGNGTRLTVT.